Listed below are T cell receptor beta chains from one sample, sequenced in a study of control samples from healthy donors and cancer patients. Produced via immunoSEQ multiplex PCR; TCRdb's table is partial and in-frame only. Here the sample spans approximately 100,000 clones, roughly 89% being singletons. The sample taken for sequencing was blood. These receptor sequences come from a human donor in good health. The donor label of this sample is uncertain. CDR3s include the opening cysteine and the closing phenylalanine or tryptophan. Each record gives: CDR3 DNA, CDR3 protein, J gene, clone size, D gene, V gene. D genes are given only for firm matches. Not every row has a clone size; where given, it reads once, few, many or a size class.

CDR3nt: TGTGCCAGCAGCGTAGGGCTAGCGGGGGGTAGCTCCTACAATGAGCAGTTCTTC; CDR3aa: CASSVGLAGGSSYNEQFF; j_gene: TRBJ2-1; abundance: -; d_gene: TRBD2; v_gene: TRBV9
CDR3nt: TGTGCCAGCAGCCTAGCCGGGACAGGTACGTCGGGAAACACCATATATTTT; CDR3aa: CASSLAGTGTSGNTIYF; j_gene: TRBJ1-3; abundance: -; d_gene: TRBD1; v_gene: TRBV5-6
CDR3nt: TGTGCCAGCTCACTCCGGGACAGGGGCGACGAGCAGTACTTC; CDR3aa: CASSLRDRGDEQYF; j_gene: TRBJ2-7; abundance: -; d_gene: TRBD1; v_gene: TRBV18
CDR3nt: TGTGCCAGCTCACCAAACAGGGATGGCAATCAGCCCCAGCATTTT; CDR3aa: CASSPNRDGNQPQHF; j_gene: TRBJ1-5; abundance: once; d_gene: -; v_gene: TRBV18
CDR3nt: TGTGCCAGCAGGACCCGGAGCACTGAAGCTTTCTTT; CDR3aa: CASRTRSTEAFF; j_gene: TRBJ1-1; abundance: -; d_gene: -; v_gene: TRBV6-5
CDR3nt: TGTGCCAGCAGCAACAGGGAACCAGATACGCAGTATTTT; CDR3aa: CASSNREPDTQYF; j_gene: TRBJ2-3; abundance: -; d_gene: -; v_gene: TRBV2
CDR3nt: TGTGCCAGCAGTTTCAGGTCGAATCAGCCCCAGCATTTT; CDR3aa: CASSFRSNQPQHF; j_gene: TRBJ1-5; abundance: -; d_gene: -; v_gene: TRBV12-3/TRBV12-4
CDR3nt: TGTGCCAGCAGCTTCAGACAGGGAACTGAAGCTTTCTTT; CDR3aa: CASSFRQGTEAFF; j_gene: TRBJ1-1; abundance: -; d_gene: TRBD1; v_gene: TRBV7-2
CDR3nt: TGTGCCAGCAGTTTATTAGGGACAGGGGAGTATGGCTACACCTTC; CDR3aa: CASSLLGTGEYGYTF; j_gene: TRBJ1-2; abundance: once; d_gene: TRBD1; v_gene: TRBV27
CDR3nt: TGTGCCAGCAGCCTCACCGCGGGGGGCTCACCCCTCCACTTT; CDR3aa: CASSLTAGGSPLHF; j_gene: TRBJ1-6; abundance: once; d_gene: -; v_gene: TRBV3-1/TRBV3-2
CDR3nt: TGTGCTAGTGGCACCGGACTAGCGGGAATCACAGATACGCAGTATTTT; CDR3aa: CASGTGLAGITDTQYF; j_gene: TRBJ2-3; abundance: -; d_gene: TRBD2; v_gene: TRBV12-5
CDR3nt: TGCGCCAGCAGCTTGTACCAACCTAACTATGGCTACACCTTC; CDR3aa: CASSLYQPNYGYTF; j_gene: TRBJ1-2; abundance: -; d_gene: -; v_gene: TRBV5-1
CDR3nt: TGTGCCAGCAGCTTAGTCAGGGGCAGGGATTCACCCCTCCACTTT; CDR3aa: CASSLVRGRDSPLHF; j_gene: TRBJ1-6; abundance: -; d_gene: -; v_gene: TRBV11-2
CDR3nt: TGTGCCAGCAGCAAACTACTAGCGGGGGCTTACAATGAGCAGTTCTTC; CDR3aa: CASSKLLAGAYNEQFF; j_gene: TRBJ2-1; abundance: -; d_gene: TRBD2; v_gene: TRBV7-2
CDR3nt: TGTGCCAGCAGGGGACAGGGCAATCAGCCCCAGCATTTT; CDR3aa: CASRGQGNQPQHF; j_gene: TRBJ1-5; abundance: -; d_gene: TRBD1; v_gene: TRBV2
CDR3nt: TGTGCCAGCAGCTTAAAAGACAGGAACACTGAAGCTTTCTTT; CDR3aa: CASSLKDRNTEAFF; j_gene: TRBJ1-1; abundance: once; d_gene: -; v_gene: TRBV11-2
CDR3nt: TGTGCCAGCAGTCACGGTACAGACGCTTTCTTT; CDR3aa: CASSHGTDAFF; j_gene: TRBJ1-1; abundance: once; d_gene: -; v_gene: TRBV6-5
CDR3nt: TGTGCCAGCATTGGGGACAGCGAGACCCAGTACTTC; CDR3aa: CASIGDSETQYF; j_gene: TRBJ2-5; abundance: once; d_gene: TRBD1; v_gene: TRBV6-5
CDR3nt: TGTGCCAGCCTAGCGGGTCGGTACCGAATGAACACTGAAGCTTTCTTT; CDR3aa: CASLAGRYRMNTEAFF; j_gene: TRBJ1-1; abundance: -; d_gene: -; v_gene: TRBV19